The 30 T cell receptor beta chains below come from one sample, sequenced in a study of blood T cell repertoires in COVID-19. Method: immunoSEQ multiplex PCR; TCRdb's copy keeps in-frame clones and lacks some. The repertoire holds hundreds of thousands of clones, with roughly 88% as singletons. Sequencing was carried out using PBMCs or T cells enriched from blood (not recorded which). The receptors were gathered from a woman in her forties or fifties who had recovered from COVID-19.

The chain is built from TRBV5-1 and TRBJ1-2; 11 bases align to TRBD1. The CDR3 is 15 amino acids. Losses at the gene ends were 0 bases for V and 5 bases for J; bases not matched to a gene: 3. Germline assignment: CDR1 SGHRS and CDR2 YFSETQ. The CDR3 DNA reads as TGCGCCAGCAGCTTGGCCGGGACAGGGGGGTATGGCTACACCTTC. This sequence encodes CASSLAGTGGYGYTF.

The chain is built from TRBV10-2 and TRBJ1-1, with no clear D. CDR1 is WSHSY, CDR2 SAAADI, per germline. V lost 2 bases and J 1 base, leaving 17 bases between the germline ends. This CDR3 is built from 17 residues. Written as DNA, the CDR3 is TGCGCCAGCAGTGAGAATCTTTTATACCCCGGGAACACTGAAGCTTTCTTT. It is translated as CASSENLLYPGNTEAFF.

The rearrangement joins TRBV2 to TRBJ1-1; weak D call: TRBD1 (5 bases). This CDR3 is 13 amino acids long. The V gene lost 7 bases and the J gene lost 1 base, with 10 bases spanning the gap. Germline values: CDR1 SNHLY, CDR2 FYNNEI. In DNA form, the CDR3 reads TGTGCCAGCACTCAGGGTTCGAACACTGAAGCTTTCTTT. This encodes CASTQGSNTEAFF.

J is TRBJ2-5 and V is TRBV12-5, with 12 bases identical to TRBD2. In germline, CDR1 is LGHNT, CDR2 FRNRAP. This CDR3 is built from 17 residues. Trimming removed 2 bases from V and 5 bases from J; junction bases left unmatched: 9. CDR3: CASGLTSGGLVAETQYF. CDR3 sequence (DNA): TGTGCTAGTGGTTTGACTAGCGGGGGGCTTGTTGCGGAGACCCAGTACTTC.

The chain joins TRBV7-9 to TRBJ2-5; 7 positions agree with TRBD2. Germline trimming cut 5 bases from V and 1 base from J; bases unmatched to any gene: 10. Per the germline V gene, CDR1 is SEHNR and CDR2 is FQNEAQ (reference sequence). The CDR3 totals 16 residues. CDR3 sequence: CASSLSGGGTQETQYF. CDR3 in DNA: TGTGCCAGCAGCCTCTCTGGCGGGGGTACCCAAGAGACCCAGTACTTC.

The CDR3 nucleotides are TGTGCCAGCTCCGCGGGGCTGCCCTCCTACAATGAGCAGTTCTTC. Translation: CASSAGLPSYNEQFF. The chain links TRBV18 to TRBJ2-1; perhaps TRBD2 as D (6 bases). The CDR3 extends over 15 amino acids. Germline lookup yields CDR1 KGHSH and CDR2 LQKENI. V was cut by 6 bases and J by 0 bases, with 12 bases left in between.

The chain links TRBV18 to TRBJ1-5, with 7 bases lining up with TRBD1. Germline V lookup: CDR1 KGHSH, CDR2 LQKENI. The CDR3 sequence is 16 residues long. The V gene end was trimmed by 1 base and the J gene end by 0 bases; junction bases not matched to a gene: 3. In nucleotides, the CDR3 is TGTGCCAGCTCACCACAGGGACAGCCTAGCAATCAGCCCCAGCATTTT. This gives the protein CASSPQGQPSNQPQHF.

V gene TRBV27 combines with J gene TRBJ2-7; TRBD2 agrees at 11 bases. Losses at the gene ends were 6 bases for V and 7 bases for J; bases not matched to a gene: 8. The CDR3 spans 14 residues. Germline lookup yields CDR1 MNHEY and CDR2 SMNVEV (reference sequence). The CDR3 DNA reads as TGTGCCAGCAGCGGACTAGCGGGTTTCTCAGAGCAGTACTTC. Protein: CASSGLAGFSEQYF.

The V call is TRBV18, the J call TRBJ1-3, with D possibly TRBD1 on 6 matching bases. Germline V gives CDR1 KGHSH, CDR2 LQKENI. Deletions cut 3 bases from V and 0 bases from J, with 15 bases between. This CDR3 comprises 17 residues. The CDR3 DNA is TGTGCCAGCTCACCCAATCACCACAGGGACTCTGGAAACACCATATATTTT. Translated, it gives CASSPNHHRDSGNTIYF.

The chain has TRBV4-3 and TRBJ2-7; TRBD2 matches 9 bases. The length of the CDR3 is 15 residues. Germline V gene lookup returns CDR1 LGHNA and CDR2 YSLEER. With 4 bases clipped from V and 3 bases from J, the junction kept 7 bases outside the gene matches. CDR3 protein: CASSPGVAGDYEQYF. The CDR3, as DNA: TGCGCCAGCAGCCCGGGCGTAGCGGGGGACTACGAGCAGTACTTC.

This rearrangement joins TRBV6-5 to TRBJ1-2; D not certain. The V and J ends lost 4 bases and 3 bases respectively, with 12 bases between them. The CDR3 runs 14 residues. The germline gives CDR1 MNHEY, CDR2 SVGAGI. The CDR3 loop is CASSFIPVDYGYTF. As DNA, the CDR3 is TGTGCCAGCAGTTTTATACCGGTGGACTATGGCTACACCTTC.

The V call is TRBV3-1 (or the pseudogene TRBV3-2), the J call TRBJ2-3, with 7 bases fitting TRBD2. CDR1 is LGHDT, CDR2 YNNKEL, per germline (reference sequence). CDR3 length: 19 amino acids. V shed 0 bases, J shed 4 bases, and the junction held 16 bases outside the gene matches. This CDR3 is CASSQDEPMTSLRADTQYF. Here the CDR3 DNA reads TGTGCCAGCAGCCAAGATGAACCCATGACTAGCTTAAGGGCAGATACGCAGTATTTT.

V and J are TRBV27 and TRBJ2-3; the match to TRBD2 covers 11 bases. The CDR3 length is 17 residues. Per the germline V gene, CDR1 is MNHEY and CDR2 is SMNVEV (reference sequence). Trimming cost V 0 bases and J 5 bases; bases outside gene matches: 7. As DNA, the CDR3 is TGTGCCAGCAGTTTATCGTTCCCTAGCGGGAGGATAGATACGCAGTATTTT. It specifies CASSLSFPSGRIDTQYF.

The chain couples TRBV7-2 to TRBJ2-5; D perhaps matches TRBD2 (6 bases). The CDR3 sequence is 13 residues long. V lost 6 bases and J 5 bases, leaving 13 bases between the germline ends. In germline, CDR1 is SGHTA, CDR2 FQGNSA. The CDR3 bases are TGTGCCAGCAGTCTCCTCCGGGAGGAGACCCAGTACTTC. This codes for CASSLLREETQYF.

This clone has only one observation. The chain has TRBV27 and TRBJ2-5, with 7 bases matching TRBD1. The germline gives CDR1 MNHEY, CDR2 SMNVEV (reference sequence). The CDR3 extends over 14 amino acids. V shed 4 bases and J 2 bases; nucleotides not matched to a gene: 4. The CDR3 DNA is TGTGCCAGCAGTTGGGGACAGAGGCAAGAGACCCAGTACTTC. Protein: CASSWGQRQETQYF.

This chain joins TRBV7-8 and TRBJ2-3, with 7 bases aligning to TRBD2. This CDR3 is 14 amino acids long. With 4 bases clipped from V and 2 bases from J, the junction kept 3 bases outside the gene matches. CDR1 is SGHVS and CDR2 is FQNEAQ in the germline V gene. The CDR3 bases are TGTGCCAGCAGCTCGACTAGCCACACAGATACGCAGTATTTT. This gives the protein CASSSTSHTDTQYF.

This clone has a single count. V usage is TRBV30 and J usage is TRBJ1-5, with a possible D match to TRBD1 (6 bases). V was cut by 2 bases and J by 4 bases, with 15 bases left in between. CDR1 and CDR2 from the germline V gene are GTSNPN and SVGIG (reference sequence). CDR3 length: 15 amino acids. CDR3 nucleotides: TGTGCCTGGAGTACAAAAGGGGGGGGAAATCAGCCCCAGCATTTT. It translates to CAWSTKGGGNQPQHF.

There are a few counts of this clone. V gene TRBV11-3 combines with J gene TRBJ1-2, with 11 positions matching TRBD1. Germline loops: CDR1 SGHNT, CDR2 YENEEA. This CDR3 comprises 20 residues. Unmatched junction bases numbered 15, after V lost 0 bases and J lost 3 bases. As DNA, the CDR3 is TGTGCCAGCAGCTTAGATAGGGACTGGACAGGGGGCATTTCGTACTATGGCTACACCTTC. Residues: CASSLDRDWTGGISYYGYTF.

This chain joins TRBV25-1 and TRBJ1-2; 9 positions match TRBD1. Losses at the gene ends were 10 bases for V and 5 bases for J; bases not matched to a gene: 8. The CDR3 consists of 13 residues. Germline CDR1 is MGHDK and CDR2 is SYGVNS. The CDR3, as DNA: TGTGCCACTACCCCGGGACAGGGTTATGGCTACACCTTC. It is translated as CATTPGQGYGYTF.

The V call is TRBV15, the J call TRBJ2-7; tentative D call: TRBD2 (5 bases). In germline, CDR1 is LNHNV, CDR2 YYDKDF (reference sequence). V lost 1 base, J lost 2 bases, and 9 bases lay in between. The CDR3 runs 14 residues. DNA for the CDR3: TGTGCCACCAGCAGAGGGCTAGCTCCCTACGAGCAGTACTTC. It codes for CATSRGLAPYEQYF.

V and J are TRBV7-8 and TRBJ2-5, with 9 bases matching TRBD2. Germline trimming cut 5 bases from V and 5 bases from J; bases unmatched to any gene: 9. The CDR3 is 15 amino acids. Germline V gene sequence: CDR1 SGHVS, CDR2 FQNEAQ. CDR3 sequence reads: CASSDQLAGVETQYF. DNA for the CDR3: TGTGCCAGCAGCGACCAATTAGCGGGAGTGGAGACCCAGTACTTC.

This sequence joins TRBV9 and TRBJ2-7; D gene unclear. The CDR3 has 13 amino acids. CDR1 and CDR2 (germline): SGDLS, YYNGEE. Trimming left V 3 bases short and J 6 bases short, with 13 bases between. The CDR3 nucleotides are TGTGCCAGCAGCGAGCCCCTTTCGGGCGAGCAGTACTTC. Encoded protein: CASSEPLSGEQYF.

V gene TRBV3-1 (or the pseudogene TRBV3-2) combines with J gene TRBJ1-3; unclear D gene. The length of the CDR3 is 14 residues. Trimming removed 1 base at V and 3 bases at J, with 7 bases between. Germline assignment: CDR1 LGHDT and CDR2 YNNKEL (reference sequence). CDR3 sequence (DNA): TGTGCCAGCAGCCAAGCGGGTGGTGGAAACACCATATATTTT. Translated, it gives CASSQAGGGNTIYF.

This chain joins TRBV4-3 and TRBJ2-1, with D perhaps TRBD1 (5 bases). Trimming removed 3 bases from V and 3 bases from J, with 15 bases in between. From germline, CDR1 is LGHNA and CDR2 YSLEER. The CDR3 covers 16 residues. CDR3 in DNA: TGCGCCAGCAGCCAGGCCGACAGCCTATTCTACAATGAGCAGTTCTTC. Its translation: CASSQADSLFYNEQFF.

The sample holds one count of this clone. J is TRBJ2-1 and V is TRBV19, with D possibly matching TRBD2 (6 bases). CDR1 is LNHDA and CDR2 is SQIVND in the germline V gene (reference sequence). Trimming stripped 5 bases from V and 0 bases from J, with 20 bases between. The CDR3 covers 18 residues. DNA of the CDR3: TGTGCCAGTAGTCAAATCACCTCTAGCGCTTACTCCTACAATGAGCAGTTCTTC. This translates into CASSQITSSAYSYNEQFF.

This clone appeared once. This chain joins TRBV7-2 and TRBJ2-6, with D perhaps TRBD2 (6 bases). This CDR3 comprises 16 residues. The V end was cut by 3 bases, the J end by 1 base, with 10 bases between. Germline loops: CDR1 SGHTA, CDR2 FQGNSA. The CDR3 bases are TGTGCCAGCAGCTTGGGACTGTTGTCTGGGGCCAACGTCCTGACTTTC. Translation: CASSLGLLSGANVLTF.

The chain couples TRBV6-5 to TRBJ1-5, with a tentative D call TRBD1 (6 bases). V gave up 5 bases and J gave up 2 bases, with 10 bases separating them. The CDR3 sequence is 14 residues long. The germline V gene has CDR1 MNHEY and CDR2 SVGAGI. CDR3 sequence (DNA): TGTGCCAGCAGTCCCGGACAGCGCAATCAGCCCCAGCATTTT. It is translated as CASSPGQRNQPQHF.

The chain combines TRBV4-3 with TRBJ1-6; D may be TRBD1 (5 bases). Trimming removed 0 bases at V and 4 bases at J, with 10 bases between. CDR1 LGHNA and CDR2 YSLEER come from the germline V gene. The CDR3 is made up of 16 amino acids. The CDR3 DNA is TGCGCCAGCAGCCAAGAGCCAGGGAATTATAATTCACCCCTCCACTTT. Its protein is CASSQEPGNYNSPLHF.

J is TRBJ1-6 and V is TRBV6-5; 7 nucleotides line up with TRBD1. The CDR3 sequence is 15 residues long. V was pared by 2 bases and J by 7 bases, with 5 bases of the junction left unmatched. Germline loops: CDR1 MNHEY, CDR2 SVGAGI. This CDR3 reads CASSYAGQANSPLHF. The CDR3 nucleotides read TGTGCCAGCAGTTACGCTGGACAGGCAAATTCACCCCTCCACTTT.

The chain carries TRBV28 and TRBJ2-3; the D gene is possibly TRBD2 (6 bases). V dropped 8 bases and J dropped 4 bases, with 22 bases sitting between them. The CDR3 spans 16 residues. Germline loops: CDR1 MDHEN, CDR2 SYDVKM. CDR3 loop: CASPPPAGKWADTQYF. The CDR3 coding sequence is TGTGCCAGCCCACCCCCCGCGGGAAAATGGGCAGATACGCAGTATTTT.